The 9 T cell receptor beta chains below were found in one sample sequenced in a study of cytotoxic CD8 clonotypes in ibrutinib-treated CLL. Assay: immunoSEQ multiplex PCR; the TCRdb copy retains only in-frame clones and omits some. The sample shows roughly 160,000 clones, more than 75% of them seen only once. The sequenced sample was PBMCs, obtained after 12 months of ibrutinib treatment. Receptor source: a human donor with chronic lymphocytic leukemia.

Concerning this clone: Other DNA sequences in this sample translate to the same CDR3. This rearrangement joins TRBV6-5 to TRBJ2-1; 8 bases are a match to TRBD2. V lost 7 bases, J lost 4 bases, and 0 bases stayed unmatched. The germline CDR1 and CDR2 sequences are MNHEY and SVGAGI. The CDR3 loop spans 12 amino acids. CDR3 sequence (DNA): TGTGCCAGCACGGGGGGGTACAATGAGCAGTTCTTC. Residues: CASTGGYNEQFF.

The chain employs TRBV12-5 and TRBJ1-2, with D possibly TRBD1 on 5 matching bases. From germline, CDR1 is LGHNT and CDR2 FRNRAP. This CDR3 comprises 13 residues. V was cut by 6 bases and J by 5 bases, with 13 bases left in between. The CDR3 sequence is CASGGSQGYGYTF. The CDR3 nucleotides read TGTGCTAGTGGGGGATCTCAGGGATATGGCTACACCTTC.

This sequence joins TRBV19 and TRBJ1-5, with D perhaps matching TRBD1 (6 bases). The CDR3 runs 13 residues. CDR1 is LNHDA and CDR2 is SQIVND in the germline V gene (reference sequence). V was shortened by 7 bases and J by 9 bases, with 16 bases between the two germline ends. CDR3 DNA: TGTGCCAGTAACATCCCACAGGGTCCGCCCCAGCATTTT. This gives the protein CASNIPQGPPQHF.

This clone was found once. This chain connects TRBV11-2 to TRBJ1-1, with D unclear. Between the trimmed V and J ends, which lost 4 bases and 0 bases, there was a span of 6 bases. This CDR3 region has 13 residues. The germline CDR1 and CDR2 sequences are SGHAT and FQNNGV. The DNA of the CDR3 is TGTGCCAGCAGCTCGCAGGTGAACACTGAAGCTTTCTTT. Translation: CASSSQVNTEAFF.

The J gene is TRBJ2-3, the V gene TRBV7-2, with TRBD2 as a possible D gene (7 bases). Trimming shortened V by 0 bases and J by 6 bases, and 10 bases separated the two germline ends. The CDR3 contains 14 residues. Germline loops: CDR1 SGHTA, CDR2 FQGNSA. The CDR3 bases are TGTGCCAGCAGCTTAGCGGGGGGGCGTGATACGCAGTATTTT. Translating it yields CASSLAGGRDTQYF.

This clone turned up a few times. CDR3 nucleotides: TGCGCCAGCAGCTTGGACGGGAACACCGGGGAGCTGTTTTTT. Protein product: CASSLDGNTGELFF. The rearrangement links TRBV5-1 to TRBJ2-2; D gene uncertain. The CDR3 runs to 14 residues. Trimming shortened V by 0 bases and J by 1 base, and 4 bases separated the two germline ends. CDR1 SGHRS and CDR2 YFSETQ come from the germline V gene. Full variable domain (missing parts from reference TRBV5-1 and TRBJ2-2): KAGVTQTPRYLIKTRGQQVTLSCSPISGHRSVSWYQQTPGQGLQFLFEYFSETQRNKGNFPGRFSGRQFSNSRSEMNVSTLELGDSALYLCASSLDGNTGELFFGEGSRLTVL.

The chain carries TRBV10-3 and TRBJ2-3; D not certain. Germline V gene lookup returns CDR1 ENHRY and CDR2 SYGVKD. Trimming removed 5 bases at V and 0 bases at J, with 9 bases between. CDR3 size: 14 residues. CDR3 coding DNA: TGTGCCATCAGTACCCCTCCAAGCACAGATACGCAGTATTTT. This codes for CAISTPPSTDTQYF.

CDR3: CASSTPGGPVSGELFF. In nucleotides, the CDR3 is TGTGCCAGCAGTACGCCGGGAGGGCCTGTCTCCGGGGAGCTGTTTTTT. The chain recombines TRBV28 with TRBJ2-2, with 8 positions matching TRBD2. The CDR3 loop spans 16 amino acids. Per germline, CDR1 MDHEN and CDR2 SYDVKM. The V segment lost 5 bases and the J segment 6 bases; nucleotides outside the gene matches: 11.

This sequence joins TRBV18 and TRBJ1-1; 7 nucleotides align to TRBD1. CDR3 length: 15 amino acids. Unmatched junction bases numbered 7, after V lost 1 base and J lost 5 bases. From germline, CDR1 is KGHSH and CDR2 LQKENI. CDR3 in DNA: TGTGCCAGCTCACCACAGGGGGCATCGGTGACTGAAGCTTTCTTT. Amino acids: CASSPQGASVTEAFF.